These 26 T cell receptor beta chains were all obtained from the same sample, sequenced in a study of shared clonotypes between healthy human individuals. Naivety among CD8 cells was defined by CD45RO negativity and positive CCR7 selection, thereby excluding terminally differentiated effector memory CD45RA+ cells. Generated by immunoSEQ multiplex PCR, the TCRdb table keeps only in-frame clones and is missing some. The sample includes roughly 2 million clones, roughly 95% of them seen just once. Specimen: naive CD8+ T cells sorted from blood. The source is a young man in good health.

The CDR3 sequence: CASSAPGTGFYEQYF. The CDR3 bases are TGTGCCAGCAGTGCCCCCGGGACAGGCTTCTACGAGCAGTACTTC. The J gene is TRBJ2-7, the V gene TRBV6-1; TRBD1 aligns across 8 bases. Unmatched junction bases numbered 8, after V lost 4 bases and J lost 3 bases. Germline CDR1 and CDR2: MNHNS and SASEGT. The CDR3 length is 15 residues.

DNA for the CDR3: TGCAGCGTTGAAGCTCCCGGGGGGGTAGAGACCCAGTACTTC. It is translated as CSVEAPGGVETQYF. V and J are TRBV29-1 and TRBJ2-5; 8 nucleotides agree with TRBD2. The CDR3 is 14 residues long. V dropped 1 base and J dropped 4; count of bases not matched to a gene: 5. CDR1 is SQVTM and CDR2 is ANQGSEA in the germline V gene.

V is TRBV9 and J is TRBJ2-2; the D gene is possibly TRBD2 (6 bases). V lost 6 bases, J lost 7 bases, and 16 bases lay in between. The CDR3 spans 14 residues. From germline, CDR1 is SGDLS and CDR2 YYNGEE. CDR3 protein: CASNSDPGGGELFF. Here the CDR3 DNA reads TGTGCCAGCAACTCGGACCCCGGGGGCGGGGAGCTGTTTTTT.

The CDR3 sequence is CASNQRAPLSIYGYTF. The CDR3 bases are TGTGCCAGCAACCAGCGGGCCCCGTTATCGATCTATGGCTACACCTTC. This chain uses TRBV13 with TRBJ1-2; D gene unclear. This CDR3 is 16 amino acids long. V lost 7 bases and J 4 bases, leaving 22 bases between the germline ends. CDR1 PRHDT and CDR2 FYEKMQ come from the germline V gene (reference sequence).

J is TRBJ1-1 and V is TRBV14, with D uncertain. Germline lookup yields CDR1 SGHDN and CDR2 FVKESK. Trimming shortened V by 1 base and J by 6 bases, and 9 bases separated the two germline ends. The CDR3 is made up of 13 amino acids. DNA of the CDR3: TGTGCCAGCAGCCAAGTTGTGTCCCCTGAAGCTTTCTTT. Residues: CASSQVVSPEAFF.

The chain couples TRBV7-9 to TRBJ2-3; 8 bases map to TRBD2. CDR1 is SEHNR and CDR2 is FQNEAQ in the germline V gene (reference sequence). The CDR3 totals 16 residues. J was trimmed by 4 bases and V by 7 bases; bases with no gene match: 13. The CDR3 nucleotides are TGTGCCAGCAACCACTTAGAGCGGGAGCCCCCAGATACGCAGTATTTT. Amino acids: CASNHLEREPPDTQYF.

The chain carries TRBV19 and TRBJ2-7; 7 bases fit TRBD1. CDR3 length: 18 residues. Trimming removed 4 bases from V and 5 bases from J; junction bases left unmatched: 20. CDR1 is LNHDA and CDR2 is SQIVND in the germline V gene (reference sequence). The CDR3 DNA follows: TGTGCCAGTAGTAAAGGCCCTTCGGCAGGGGGTCTAAAGGACGAGCAGTACTTC. This gives the protein CASSKGPSAGGLKDEQYF. Complete variable domain (other parts from reference TRBV19 and TRBJ2-7): DGGITQSPKYLFRKEGQNVTLSCEQNLNHDAMYWYRQDPGQGLRLIYYSQIVNDFQKGDIAEGYSVSREKKESFPLTVTSAQKNPTAFYLCASSKGPSAGGLKDEQYFGPGTRLTVT.

This sequence joins TRBV6-6 and TRBJ2-1, with a tentative D call TRBD1 (6 bases). Germline CDR1 and CDR2: MNHNY and SVGAGI (reference sequence). The CDR3 spans 12 residues. This CDR3 is CASGPWGHEQFF. The CDR3 DNA is TGTGCGTCGGGACCCTGGGGGCATGAGCAGTTCTTC.

This chain links TRBV6-5 with TRBJ1-6; D might be TRBD1 (5 bases). V was cut by 6 bases and J by 5 bases, with 17 bases left in between. Germline-derived CDR1 and CDR2 are MNHEY and SVGAGI. This CDR3 contains 16 residues. The CDR3 DNA reads as TGTGCCAGCAGCTACAATGGGGCAAGGGATAATTCACCCCTCCACTTT. Encoded protein: CASSYNGARDNSPLHF.

Details on this clone: Other DNA sequences of this sample code for an identical CDR3. This sequence joins TRBV27 and TRBJ2-3; 7 bases are shared with TRBD2. V shed 6 bases and J 0 bases; nucleotides not matched to a gene: 3. From germline, CDR1 is MNHEY and CDR2 SMNVEV (reference sequence). The CDR3 loop spans 14 amino acids. The CDR3 DNA follows: TGTGCCAGCAGAAGCGGGGTTAGCACAGATACGCAGTATTTT. It codes for CASRSGVSTDTQYF.

The CDR3 coding sequence is TGCGCCAGCAGCCAAGATCCGTTCGGGAGCTATCAGCCCCAGCATTTT. Translating gives CASSQDPFGSYQPQHF. The rearrangement uses TRBV4-1 and TRBJ1-5; D unclear. Germline V lookup: CDR1 MGHRA, CDR2 YSYEKL. V was pared by 0 bases and J by 5 bases, with 14 bases between. This CDR3 has 16 residues.

The J gene is TRBJ2-5, the V gene TRBV5-1, with D perhaps assigned TRBD1 or TRBD2 (5 bases each). This CDR3 spans 15 amino acids. Germline CDR1 reads SGHRS; CDR2 reads YFSETQ. V lost 4 bases to trimming and J lost 0 bases, with 13 bases between them. This chain's CDR3 is CASSRDGSYQETQYF. For the CDR3, the DNA is TGCGCCAGCAGCCGGGACGGATCTTACCAAGAGACCCAGTACTTC.

This chain uses TRBV9 with TRBJ1-6; no reliable D call. Germline V gene lookup returns CDR1 SGDLS and CDR2 YYNGEE. V shed 0 bases and J shed 5 bases, with 6 bases lying between them. The CDR3 extends over 14 amino acids. For the CDR3, the DNA is TGTGCCAGCAGCGTAGCTTCAGATAATTCACCCCTCCACTTT. Translated: CASSVASDNSPLHF. The whole variable domain, remainder taken from reference TRBV9 and TRBJ1-6, is DSGVTQTPKHLITATGQRVTLRCSPRSGDLSVYWYQQSLDQGLQFLIQYYNGEERAKGNILERFSAQQFPDLHSELNLSSLELGDSALYFCASSVASDNSPLHFGNGTRLTVT.

The chain links TRBV30 to TRBJ1-2; D ambiguous. Germline values: CDR1 GTSNPN, CDR2 SVGIG (reference sequence). CDR3 size: 13 residues. Between the trimmed V and J ends, which lost 3 bases and 4 bases, there was a span of 12 bases. CDR3 coding DNA: TGTGCCTGGAGGCGGCAGGAATCCTATGGCTACACCTTC. Protein: CAWRRQESYGYTF. Looking up the rest from reference TRBV30 and TRBJ1-2 gives the full variable domain: SQTIHQWPATLVQPVGSPLSLECTVEGTSNPNLYWYRQAAGRGLQLLFYSVGIGQISSEVPQNLSASRPQDRQFILSSKKLLLSDSGFYLCAWRRQESYGYTFGSGTRLTVV.

The rearrangement links TRBV27 to TRBJ1-2; a weak D match, TRBD1 (6 bases). The CDR3 length is 15 residues. CDR1 is MNHEY, CDR2 SMNVEV, per germline (reference sequence). V shed 0 bases and J shed 1 base, with 9 bases lying between them. CDR3 residues: CASSLSGQFNYGYTF. The CDR3 coding sequence is TGTGCCAGCAGTTTATCAGGACAGTTTAACTATGGCTACACCTTC.

This sequence joins TRBV11-2 and TRBJ2-7; TRBD1 aligns across 11 bases. The CDR3 totals 15 residues. V lost 5 bases and J lost 2; bases outside the gene matches: 5. In germline, CDR1 is SGHAT, CDR2 FQNNGV. The CDR3 sequence is CASSHRDRGAYEQYF. The CDR3 coding sequence is TGTGCCAGCAGCCACCGGGACAGGGGGGCCTACGAGCAGTACTTC.

J is TRBJ2-2 and V is TRBV7-9, with TRBD2 matching over 12 bases. V was pared by 4 bases and J by 5 bases, with 14 bases of the junction left unmatched. The CDR3 contains 19 residues. Germline V gene sequence: CDR1 SEHNR, CDR2 FQNEAQ (reference sequence). The CDR3 sequence is CASSSQLAGGRSVTGELFF. Here the CDR3 DNA reads TGTGCCAGCAGCTCACAACTAGCGGGAGGACGGTCGGTAACCGGGGAGCTGTTTTTT.

This sequence joins TRBV10-3 and TRBJ2-4; 8 bases are shared with TRBD2. The CDR3 is 14 amino acids. With 10 bases clipped from V and 2 bases from J, the junction kept 7 bases outside the gene matches. Germline V gene sequence: CDR1 ENHRY, CDR2 SYGVKD. The CDR3 nucleotides are TGTGCCACCGGGGGGGGTGAGACCAAAAACATTCAGTACTTC. This codes for CATGGGETKNIQYF.

Details on this clone: The same CDR3 can be traced to other DNA sequences in this sample. The chain has TRBV6-1 and TRBJ2-7, with a possible D match to TRBD2 (6 bases). The V gene lost 6 bases and the J gene lost 3 bases, with 12 bases spanning the gap. The CDR3 has 13 amino acids. Germline values: CDR1 MNHNS, CDR2 SASEGT. The CDR3 nucleotides are TGTGCCAGCAGGGAGGGTAGGGGCTACGAGCAGTACTTC. This codes for CASREGRGYEQYF.

This CDR3 is CASSYPAATGNTIYF. The CDR3 nucleotides are TGTGCCAGTAGTTACCCCGCCGCGACTGGAAACACCATATATTTT. V gene TRBV19 combines with J gene TRBJ1-3; D remains unclear. CDR3 length: 15 amino acids. V lost 5 bases to trimming and J lost 2 bases, with 13 bases between them. CDR1 and CDR2 from the germline V gene are LNHDA and SQIVND (reference sequence).

This sequence joins TRBV5-4 and TRBJ2-3; 7 nucleotides agree with TRBD2. The ends lost 5 bases at V and 3 bases at J; junction bases unmatched: 12. The germline gives CDR1 SGHNT, CDR2 YYREEE (reference sequence). This CDR3 is built from 16 residues. CDR3 in amino acids: CASRRGRALETDTQYF. The CDR3 coding sequence is TGTGCCAGCAGAAGAGGGAGGGCCCTGGAAACAGATACGCAGTATTTT.

Here the CDR3 reads CASAAGNTEAFF. The CDR3 DNA sequence: TGTGCCAGTGCGGCGGGGAACACTGAAGCTTTCTTT. The chain is built from TRBV7-8 and TRBJ1-1, with unresolved D. Germline loops: CDR1 SGHVS, CDR2 FQNEAQ. The CDR3 spans 12 residues. V was clipped by 9 bases and J by 1 base, with 9 bases between them.

The CDR3 reads CASSSSPGTGGYNEQFF. CDR3 bases: TGCGCCAGCAGTTCTTCTCCCGGGACAGGGGGCTACAATGAGCAGTTCTTC. The rearrangement uses TRBV4-1 and TRBJ2-1; 11 nucleotides align to TRBD1. Germline values: CDR1 MGHRA, CDR2 YSYEKL. The CDR3 covers 17 residues. V dropped 6 bases and J dropped 3; count of bases not matched to a gene: 10.

The chain employs TRBV28 and TRBJ1-3; D unclear. The CDR3 totals 14 residues. CDR1 is MDHEN and CDR2 is SYDVKM in the germline V gene. V shed 5 bases and J shed 0 bases, with 8 bases lying between them. The CDR3 DNA follows: TGTGCCAGCAGTAAGAGTGGCTCTGGAAACACCATATATTTT. It is translated as CASSKSGSGNTIYF.

The chain combines TRBV7-9 with TRBJ2-7; TRBD1 matches 7 bases. The V segment lost 4 bases and the J segment 0 bases; nucleotides outside the gene matches: 6. Looked up from germline, CDR1 is SEHNR and CDR2 is FQNEAQ (reference sequence). The length of the CDR3 is 15 residues. CDR3 sequence (DNA): TGTGCCAGCAGCTCCCCAACAGGGGCCTCCTACGAGCAGTACTTC. Encoded protein: CASSSPTGASYEQYF.

The rearrangement uses TRBV4-1 and TRBJ1-3; D is unresolved. CDR3 size: 17 residues. Deletions cut 1 base from V and 2 bases from J, with 15 bases between. Germline-derived CDR1 and CDR2 are MGHRA and YSYEKL. The CDR3 protein is CASSQALTYGPGNTIYF. CDR3 bases: TGCGCCAGCAGCCAAGCCCTTACGTACGGGCCTGGAAACACCATATATTTT.